The 32 T cell receptor beta chains presented below share a single source sample, sequenced in a study of cytomegalovirus exposure and HLA in healthy donors. The study ran its PCR with 60 Vbeta and 13 Jbeta primers. Repertoires were generated with immunoSEQ multiplex PCR, while TCRdb's copy carries only in-frame clones and drops some. The profile covers under 150,000 clones, with 65% to 85% appearing a single time and less than 2% taken by the ten largest. Sequencing was done on a sample of PBMCs. These receptors came from a woman in her 40s in good health and CMV-seronegative.

The rearrangement joins TRBV28 to TRBJ1-2; D is ambiguous. The CDR3 is made up of 14 amino acids. With 10 bases removed from V and 4 bases from J, the gap between germline ends came to 19 bases. Germline CDR1 reads MDHEN; CDR2 reads SYDVKM. The CDR3 coding sequence is TGTGCCACTACGAGAGATTCAGCGTTCTATGGCTACACCTTC. Protein sequence: CATTRDSAFYGYTF.

This clone was counted only a few times. The chain combines TRBV6-1 with TRBJ2-5, with 13 bases identical to TRBD2. The CDR3 loop spans 16 amino acids. V lost 4 bases and J lost 1; bases outside the gene matches: 3. Germline V CDR1 and CDR2: MNHNS, SASEGT. The DNA of the CDR3 is TGTGCCAGCAGTGGACTAGCGGGGGGCCTCCAAGAGACCCAGTACTTC. This encodes CASSGLAGGLQETQYF.

The genes are TRBV9 and TRBJ2-2, with TRBD2 identical over 11 bases. Germline CDR1 and CDR2: SGDLS and YYNGEE. Trimming cost V 4 bases and J 7 bases; bases outside gene matches: 6. The CDR3 covers 15 residues. CDR3 in DNA: TGTGCCAGCAGCAGACTAGCGGGACCGGGCGGGGAGCTGTTTTTT. Translated: CASSRLAGPGGELFF.

The chain links TRBV29-1 to TRBJ1-1, with D tentatively TRBD1 (6 bases). The CDR3 loop spans 15 amino acids. V lost 2 bases and J 0 bases, leaving 13 bases between the germline ends. Germline-derived CDR1 and CDR2 are SQVTM and ANQGSEA. DNA for the CDR3: TGCAGCGTTGAACGCGGGCAGGGGATGAACACTGAAGCTTTCTTT. It encodes CSVERGQGMNTEAFF.

The rearrangement links TRBV28 to TRBJ1-4, with no clear D. The CDR3 has 14 amino acids. CDR1 is MDHEN and CDR2 is SYDVKM in the germline V gene. The V end was cut by 5 bases, the J end by 0 bases, with 7 bases between. CDR3 nucleotide sequence: TGTGCCAGCAGTACTGGTCCAACTAATGAAAAACTGTTTTTT. This codes for CASSTGPTNEKLFF.

The genes are TRBV30 and TRBJ1-1, with TRBD1 as a possible D gene (5 bases). The CDR3 length is 10 residues. The V gene lost 7 bases and the J gene lost 9 bases, with 12 bases spanning the gap. The V gene's germline CDR1 is GTSNPN and CDR2 SVGIG (reference sequence). The CDR3: CASDPGKAFF. For the CDR3, the DNA is TGTGCCTCCGACCCAGGGAAAGCTTTCTTT.

The chain combines TRBV12-5 with TRBJ2-3; TRBD2 aligns across 8 bases. The germline V gene has CDR1 LGHNT and CDR2 FRNRAP. Germline trimming cut 7 bases from V and 0 bases from J; bases unmatched to any gene: 0. The CDR3 extends over 13 amino acids. The CDR3 reads CASAGGSTDTQYF. CDR3 sequence (DNA): TGTGCTAGTGCGGGGGGGAGCACAGATACGCAGTATTTT.

Here the CDR3 reads CASSLSSGRENEQFF. The CDR3 bases are TGTGCCAGCAGCCTTTCTAGCGGGAGGGAGAATGAGCAGTTCTTC. The chain has TRBV11-3 and TRBJ2-1; 12 nucleotides match TRBD2. The CDR3 extends over 15 amino acids. The germline gives CDR1 SGHNT, CDR2 YENEEA. Trimming at V came to 5 bases and at J to 7 bases, leaving 6 bases not matched to a gene.

CDR3 DNA: TGTGCCAGCAGCAAAGAGAGCGGGACAGGGCGAGAACAGCCCCAGCATTTT. It translates to CASSKESGTGREQPQHF. The rearrangement uses TRBV21-1 and TRBJ1-5; TRBD1 is the table's D call, not checked against the DNA. TRBV21-1 has pseudogene status. CDR3 length equals 17 residues.

The J gene is TRBJ2-7, the V gene TRBV11-2, with D hard to call. The CDR3 extends over 14 amino acids. Trimming stripped 5 bases from V and 6 bases from J, with 17 bases between. Germline V gives CDR1 SGHAT, CDR2 FQNNGV. The CDR3 here is CASSPYDSSGEQYF. CDR3 coding DNA: TGTGCCAGCAGCCCATACGACTCGTCGGGCGAGCAGTACTTC.

This chain joins TRBV7-3 and TRBJ2-2, with a tentative D call TRBD2 (5 bases). The V end was cut by 0 bases, the J end by 5 bases, with 10 bases between. The CDR3 runs 15 residues. The germline CDR1 and CDR2 sequences are SGHTA and FQGTGA. Here the CDR3 reads CASSLTTRGTGELFF. The CDR3 DNA is TGTGCCAGCAGCTTAACGACGCGCGGGACCGGGGAGCTGTTTTTT. Combining the CDR3 with reference TRBV7-3 and TRBJ2-2 gives the whole variable domain GAGVSQTPSNKVTEKGKYVELRCDPISGHTALYWYRQSLGQGPEFLIYFQGTGAADDSGLPNDRFFAVRPEGSVSTLKIQRTERGDSAVYLCASSLTTRGTGELFFGEGSRLTVL.

The gene calls are TRBV28 and TRBJ2-2; possible D gene TRBD2, 5 bases. The V and J ends lost 4 bases and 6 bases respectively, with 9 bases between them. Germline values: CDR1 MDHEN, CDR2 SYDVKM. CDR3 size: 13 residues. CDR3 in DNA: TGTGCCAGCAGTTCCCCCGGGGCCGGGGAGCTGTTTTTT. It yields the protein CASSSPGAGELFF.

V usage is TRBV28 and J usage is TRBJ2-1; TRBD1 might be the D (5 bases). The CDR3 is 14 amino acids. V lost 2 bases and J lost 6, with 11 bases in between. From germline, CDR1 is MDHEN and CDR2 SYDVKM. CDR3 loop: CASSLGALTNEQFF. For the CDR3, the DNA is TGTGCCAGCAGTTTAGGGGCCCTCACCAATGAGCAGTTCTTC.

J is TRBJ1-2 and V is TRBV28, with D unclear. The CDR3 consists of 12 residues. V was shortened by 4 bases and J by 8 bases, with 11 bases between the two germline ends. In germline, CDR1 is MDHEN, CDR2 SYDVKM. CDR3 in DNA: TGTGCCAGCAGTTCCACCCGGTGGGGCTACACCTTC. Translating gives CASSSTRWGYTF.

The chain employs TRBV28 and TRBJ1-3; the match to TRBD1 covers 8 bases. Germline lookup yields CDR1 MDHEN and CDR2 SYDVKM. Trimming at V came to 6 bases and at J to 4 bases, leaving 5 bases not matched to a gene. This CDR3 spans 14 amino acids. As DNA, the CDR3 is TGTGCCAGCAGACCCAGGGGGCGCGGAAACACCATATATTTT. Its translation: CASRPRGRGNTIYF.

V and J are TRBV15 and TRBJ2-5; 7 bases line up with TRBD1. After removal of 0 bases from V and 4 bases from J, the junction contained 5 bases not matched to a gene. Germline values: CDR1 LNHNV, CDR2 YYDKDF (reference sequence). This CDR3 contains 15 residues. The CDR3 DNA sequence: TGTGCCACCAGCAGAGATCGAGGGGGCGGAGAGACCCAGTACTTC. This encodes CATSRDRGGGETQYF.

The chain couples TRBV9 to TRBJ1-1; D is possibly TRBD1 (5 bases). The CDR3 loop spans 13 amino acids. V shed 6 bases and J shed 4 bases, with 13 bases lying between them. Germline loops: CDR1 SGDLS, CDR2 YYNGEE. Written as DNA, the CDR3 is TGTGCCAGCACCCCCAGGGCTGGCACTGAAGCTTTCTTT. This gives the protein CASTPRAGTEAFF.

V is TRBV30 and J is TRBJ2-1, with D perhaps matching TRBD2 (7 bases). Per the germline V gene, CDR1 is GTSNPN and CDR2 is SVGIG (reference sequence). V shed 0 bases and J shed 12 bases, with 15 bases lying between them. The CDR3 is made up of 13 amino acids. This CDR3 reads CAWSVQGSGRQFF. CDR3 sequence (DNA): TGTGCCTGGAGTGTACAGGGTAGCGGGCGGCAGTTCTTC.

The V gene is TRBV4-2, the J gene TRBJ2-5; D gene uncertain. The CDR3 extends over 13 amino acids. The V end was cut by 1 base, the J end by 3 bases, with 6 bases between. The germline V gene encodes CDR1 LGHNA and CDR2 YNFKEQ. In DNA, the CDR3 is TGTGCCAGCAGCCAAGGACTGGAAGAGACCCAGTACTTC. Residues: CASSQGLEETQYF.

The V call is TRBV6-1, the J call TRBJ2-5, with 7 bases aligning to TRBD2. Trimming at V came to 2 bases and at J to 0 bases, leaving 6 bases not matched to a gene. Germline V gene data show CDR1 as MNHNS and CDR2 as SASEGT. This CDR3 comprises 16 residues. The CDR3 sequence: CASSELSGAYQETQYF. CDR3 bases: TGTGCCAGCAGTGAACTAAGCGGGGCGTACCAAGAGACCCAGTACTTC.

The CDR3 sequence is CASSPDRVNTEAFF. CDR3 nucleotides: TGCGCCAGCAGCCCGGACAGAGTGAACACTGAAGCTTTCTTT. This chain links TRBV5-1 with TRBJ1-1; tentatively, D is TRBD1 (6 bases). V shed 4 bases and J shed 0 bases, with 10 bases lying between them. Germline V gives CDR1 SGHRS, CDR2 YFSETQ. The length of the CDR3 is 14 residues.

This clone appeared once. Written as DNA, the CDR3 is TGTGCCAGCAGTCCTGCTGGGCGGAACACTGAAGCTTTCTTT. Translating it yields CASSPAGRNTEAFF. The chain recombines TRBV28 with TRBJ1-1; D is unresolved. The V end lost 5 bases, the J end lost 1 base, and 11 bases lay between the germline ends. CDR1 and CDR2 from the germline V gene are MDHEN and SYDVKM. The CDR3 totals 14 residues.

This sequence joins TRBV29-1 and TRBJ1-2, with a tentative D call TRBD1 (6 bases). Germline CDR1 is SQVTM and CDR2 is ANQGSEA. Trimming left V 6 bases short and J 5 bases short, with 13 bases between. This CDR3 comprises 12 residues. The chain's CDR3 is CSVRQDPYGYTF. The DNA for the CDR3 is TGCAGCGTCCGACAGGACCCGTATGGCTACACCTTC. Filled out from reference TRBV29-1 and TRBJ1-2, the complete variable domain reads SAVISQKPSRDICQRGTSLTIQCQVDSQVTMMFWYRQQPGQSLTLIATANQGSEATYESGFVIDKFPISRPNLTFSTLTVSNMSPEDSSIYLCSVRQDPYGYTFGSGTRLTVV.

This clone occurred a few times. The genes are TRBV19 and TRBJ1-1; D ambiguous. With 9 bases removed from V and 1 base from J, the gap between germline ends came to 18 bases. The CDR3 length is 15 residues. CDR1 LNHDA and CDR2 SQIVND come from the germline V gene (reference sequence). CDR3 in amino acids: CARSEDLGENTEAFF. For the CDR3, the DNA is TGTGCCAGAAGCGAAGACCTCGGCGAGAACACTGAAGCTTTCTTT.

This chain links TRBV6-5 with TRBJ2-2; 8 bases agree with TRBD2. Per the germline V gene, CDR1 is MNHEY and CDR2 is SVGAGI. J gave up 5 bases and V 0 bases, and 5 bases lay outside the gene matches. The CDR3 runs to 16 residues. The CDR3 bases are TGTGCCAGCAGTTACTCTCACGGCGGGGGGACCGGGGAGCTGTTTTTT. It encodes CASSYSHGGGTGELFF.

The rearrangement uses TRBV6-5 and TRBJ1-6; 7 nucleotides match TRBD1. Germline V gene lookup returns CDR1 MNHEY and CDR2 SVGAGI. The CDR3 runs 14 residues. V gave up 8 bases and J gave up 7 bases; unmatched junction bases: 8. For the CDR3, the DNA is TGTGCCAGCGGTGGACAGGCTCAAAATTCACCCCTCCACTTT. Encoded protein: CASGGQAQNSPLHF.

This clone has just a few counts. The V gene is TRBV13, the J gene TRBJ2-1; TRBD2 agrees at 12 bases. The CDR3 is 16 amino acids. The germline gives CDR1 PRHDT, CDR2 FYEKMQ (reference sequence). Unmatched junction bases numbered 12, after V lost 5 bases and J lost 10 bases. Written as DNA, the CDR3 is TGTGCCAGCAGCCCCGACGGGACTAGCGGGCGCACGGAGCAGTTCTTC. This translates into CASSPDGTSGRTEQFF.

The chain's CDR3 is CASSPGTVYYEQYF. The CDR3 coding sequence is TGTGCCAGCAGTCCCGGGACAGTTTACTACGAGCAGTACTTC. This rearrangement joins TRBV28 to TRBJ2-7; 7 positions match TRBD1. Germline CDR1 and CDR2: MDHEN and SYDVKM. Losses at the gene ends were 5 bases for V and 3 bases for J; bases not matched to a gene: 7. The CDR3 extends over 14 amino acids.

The V gene is TRBV7-8, the J gene TRBJ1-1; D not resolved. CDR3 length: 15 amino acids. The germline V and J ends were trimmed by 5 bases and 6 bases, with 19 bases remaining between them. Germline lookup yields CDR1 SGHVS and CDR2 FQNEAQ. CDR3 sequence (DNA): TGTGCCAGCAGCCCTGGCCCCGGGGTATTGGCTGAAGCTTTCTTT. This encodes CASSPGPGVLAEAFF.

About this clone: Other nucleotide sequences in the sample specify the same CDR3. This chain joins TRBV7-9 and TRBJ1-1; D gene unclear. V was cut by 1 base and J by 5 bases, with 8 bases left in between. Germline V lookup: CDR1 SEHNR, CDR2 FQNEAQ (reference sequence). The CDR3 loop spans 13 amino acids. The CDR3 DNA reads TGTGCCAGCAGCTTAGATCCGGGAACTGAAGCTTTCTTT. As protein: CASSLDPGTEAFF. The variable domain in full, with the rest retrieved from reference TRBV7-9 and TRBJ1-1, is DTGVSQNPRHKITKRGQNVTFRCDPISEHNRLYWYRQTLGQGPEFLTYFQNEAQLEKSRLLSDRFSAERPKGSFSTLEIQRTEQGDSAMYLCASSLDPGTEAFFGQGTRLTVV.

The chain is built from TRBV19 and TRBJ2-7; D possibly corresponds to TRBD1 (7 bases). The germline V and J ends were trimmed by 3 bases and 1 base, with 13 bases remaining between them. The CDR3 runs 15 residues. Germline assignment: CDR1 LNHDA and CDR2 SQIVND (reference sequence). CDR3 bases: TGTGCCAGTAGTATCGGGCCAGGGGGGTCCTACGAGCAGTACTTC. This translates into CASSIGPGGSYEQYF.

This rearrangement joins TRBV7-2 to TRBJ2-7; 8 bases align to TRBD2. CDR1 is SGHTA and CDR2 is FQGNSA in the germline V gene. The CDR3 consists of 14 residues. The trim removed 1 base at V and 3 bases at J, leaving 2 bases unmatched. The CDR3 coding sequence is TGTGCCAGCAGCTTAGTCGCGGGGGGCTACGAGCAGTACTTC. Amino acid sequence: CASSLVAGGYEQYF.